The 5 T cell receptor beta chains below all came from one sample that was sequenced in a study of CD4 T cells in relation to SARS-CoV-2 and coronaviruses. The antigens these receptors bind are not known. Clones were sequenced by immunoSEQ multiplex PCR, and TCRdb holds only the in-frame ones, with some missing. The sample lists under 13,000 clones, around 80% occurring once. Before the COVID-19 pandemic, during about 2010-2018, CD4+ T cells were taken from unexposed donors. CD4+ T cells were isolated from the cells after around eleven days of culture. The sequencing sample was made of CD4+ T cells from PBMCs, cultured in vitro. The receptor source for this set is a human donor in good health.

This clone was detected a few times. The chain uses TRBV6-6 and TRBJ2-7; maybe TRBD2 (6 bases). The CDR3 length is 14 residues. Germline lookup yields CDR1 MNHNY and CDR2 SVGAGI (reference sequence). V lost 8 bases, J lost 0 bases, and 14 bases lay in between. This CDR3 is CASEAGDYSYEQYF. The CDR3 coding sequence is TGTGCCAGCGAAGCGGGCGACTACTCCTACGAGCAGTACTTC.

This chain links TRBV7-6 with TRBJ2-7, with 11 bases matching TRBD2. Germline V gene sequence: CDR1 SGHVS, CDR2 FNYEAQ. The trim removed 1 base at V and 1 base at J, leaving 3 bases unmatched. The CDR3 spans 16 residues. The CDR3 is CASSLGLAGGSYEQYF. CDR3 bases: TGTGCCAGCAGCTTAGGGCTAGCGGGGGGTTCCTACGAGCAGTACTTC. The entire variable domain, with the rest obtained from reference TRBV7-6 and TRBJ2-7, is as follows: GAGVSQSPRYKVTKRGQDVALRCDPISGHVSLYWYRQALGQGPEFLTYFNYEAQQDKSGLPNDRFSAERPEGSISTLTIQRTEQRDSAMYRCASSLGLAGGSYEQYFGPGTRLTVT.

The chain employs TRBV7-2 and TRBJ1-1; unclear D gene. The CDR3 has 14 amino acids. The germline gives CDR1 SGHTA, CDR2 FQGNSA. V gave up 6 bases and J gave up 3 bases, with 14 bases separating them. The CDR3 bases are TGTGCCAGCAGTGATTGGCGGCCGTACACTGAAGCTTTCTTT. It specifies CASSDWRPYTEAFF.

The rearrangement uses TRBV19 and TRBJ2-7; TRBD2 matches 7 bases. The CDR3 loop spans 14 amino acids. The ends lost 2 bases at V and 7 bases at J; junction bases unmatched: 8. Per germline, CDR1 LNHDA and CDR2 SQIVND (reference sequence). The CDR3 sequence: CASSILPGLHEQYF. The CDR3 DNA reads as TGTGCCAGTAGTATACTACCGGGACTACATGAGCAGTACTTC.

The gene calls are TRBV5-5 and TRBJ1-3, with 7 bases matching TRBD1. The CDR3 has 16 amino acids. J was trimmed by 5 bases and V by 2 bases; bases with no gene match: 10. CDR1 and CDR2 from the germline V gene are SGHKS and YYEKEE (reference sequence). DNA of the CDR3: TGTGCCAGCAGCTTCCCCCTCTCAGGGGGTCGAAACACCATATATTTT. Its translation is CASSFPLSGGRNTIYF.